This T cell receptor beta chain is drawn from a study of T cells in Graves' hyperthyroidism and ophthalmopathy (dated by TCRdb to the late 2010s). About the full investigation: Peripheral blood samples were taken at the time of initial diagnosis, prior to any treatment. Prospective prediction of ophthalmopathy was tested in an independent validation cohort of about 19 hyperthyroidism patients and approximately 17 patients who later progressed to ophthalmopathy. In addition, the study compared T-cell repertoires in thyroid tissue and in blood from 6 or 7 Graves' hyperthyroidism patients. After sampling, hyperthyroidism patients received methimazole starting at 30 mg daily, and ophthalmopathy patients received high-dose intravenous methylprednisolone. TCR Vbeta CDR3 sequencing of 120 to 150 peripheral blood samples (over 40 ophthalmopathy, approximately 80 hyperthyroidism and roughly 17 progressor patients) is reported in the paper. The approximately 95 discovery patients were divided at random into training and test sets in a 7:3 ratio. A discovery cohort of about a hundred patients, 43 with Graves' ophthalmopathy and about 58 with stable Graves' hyperthyroidism, was used to find distinguishing TCR V-J signatures.

Stable Graves' hyperthyroidism was defined as the absence of progression to ophthalmopathy over 18 months of follow-up. Hyperthyroidism patients were aged 18 to 65 years and newly diagnosed, with disease duration of less than 2 months. The study excluded patients with uncontrolled infections, other autoimmune diseases, pregnancy or lactation. Diagnoses were established on the basis of clinical symptoms, serum thyroxine and TRAb, thyroid ultrasound, and orbital computed tomography. PBMCs were isolated from approximately 10 ml of fresh peripheral blood by Ficoll-Paque density gradient centrifugation. Total RNA was extracted with Trizol reagent, and quality was checked on an Agilent 2100 Bioanalyzer. Overall results and qualifications from the work: Most expanded thyroid clonotypes (frequency above 0.001) were also found in blood, which suggests that blood repertoires may mirror thyroid immune responses. Sample size was not statistically predetermined, and investigators were not blinded to group allocation. A model built on a 13 V-J signature distinguished ophthalmopathy from stable hyperthyroidism, reaching 85% to 90% sensitivity and approximately 83% specificity in cross-validation and 80%/75% in testing. In validation, progression to ophthalmopathy was predicted by the model with around 70% sensitivity and 72.22% specificity, a median of 6.5 months before onset.

This clonotype showed up just a few times. The target of this receptor is not known. No base qualities exist here, and no much larger clone lies one base off it. The TCR beta CDR3 regions were amplified from RNA transcripts. The TCR CDR3 was subjected to a first round of RT-PCR using the HTBI primer set and the Qiagen OneStep RT-PCR kit. A second multiplex PCR round built the libraries, followed by size selection and purification. The libraries were sequenced on an Illumina HiSeq2000 using paired-end 100 bp reads. The study's processing was this. SOAPnuke was used to process the raw data, throwing out any read that contained adapters or uncalled bases, had a mean Phred below 15, or lacked an exact constant-primer or identifier match. High-quality paired reads were merged with COPE v1.2.5, and unique nucleotide sequences were defined as clonotypes. MiTCR v1.1 was used to align clonotypes to the IMGT TRBV, TRBD and TRBJ reference segments. The analysis was restricted to V-J combinations with a frequency above 0.0001, which together covered over 99% of the repertoires. The TCS score was defined as the ratio of F50 (clonal expansion) to E x V (chaos), calculated using BLOSUM62-based TCRdist between CDR3 peptides within each V-J. Welch's t-statistics and random forest reduced 500 to 550 V-J features to fewer than 15, which were used in a naive Bayes classifier (R e1071). TCRdb took the public reads, trimmed them with fastp at Q25, ran MiXCR for clone calling and kept in-frame beta chains. Here each entry gathers all rows of one CDR3 protein and keeps the most common genes and DNA. The V and J calls were not made by the authors but by TCRdb's processing. Present in this sample are 300,000 to 400,000 distinct CDR3 sequences, more than 11% of which were seen just once. About 22% of the sample is taken by the ten largest.

Taken from cysteine to phenylalanine, the CDR3 has 19 residues. Only CDR3 DNA is held: 57 bases, read in frame from base 1. CDR1 and CDR2 (DFQATT, SNEGSKA) derive from the germline V gene (reference sequence). Trimming accounts for 0 bases at V and 1 base at J, while the number of junction bases matched to no gene is 14. The chain is made from TRBV20-1 and TRBJ2-1; 8 central bases correspond to TRBD1. Input material: blood. This receptor was identified in a woman in her twenties or thirties with Graves' hyperthyroidism. The nucleotides read TGCAGTGCTAGAGATTCCGGCCGCTCGACAGGGGAATCCTACAATGAGCAGTTCTTC. It codes for CSARDSGRSTGESYNEQFF.